This T cell receptor beta chain was captured by sequencing in a study of cytomegalovirus exposure and HLA in healthy donors. Study outcomes and limitations: Available immune exposure information covered CMV serostatus only. Later work found that TCR association rates differed between HLA loci; DRB1 had the most and HLA-C the fewest. More clonal expansion characterized HLA-associated TCR beta chains than equally common others in a later analysis.

Donors were nominally healthy when sampled, though unrecorded immune exposures were likely. The PCR ran on 60 Vbeta and 13 Jbeta primers. Method: immunoSEQ multiplex PCR; TCRdb's copy keeps in-frame clones and lacks some. The table shows about 130,000 clones, with approximately 8.9% occurring only once. V dropped 4 bases and J dropped 4; count of bases not matched to a gene: 9. Germline V gene data show CDR1 as SGHNT and CDR2 as YYREEE (reference sequence). The CDR3 totals 15 residues. About this clone: The antigen is undetermined.

J is TRBJ1-1 and V is TRBV5-4; 8 nucleotides agree with TRBD1. Sequencing was performed on PBMCs. The TCR was taken from a woman in her forties in good health and CMV-seropositive. CDR3 nucleotides: TGTGCCAGCAGCCGAAACCAGGGGGCGTCCACTGAAGCTTTCTTT. It specifies CASSRNQGASTEAFF.